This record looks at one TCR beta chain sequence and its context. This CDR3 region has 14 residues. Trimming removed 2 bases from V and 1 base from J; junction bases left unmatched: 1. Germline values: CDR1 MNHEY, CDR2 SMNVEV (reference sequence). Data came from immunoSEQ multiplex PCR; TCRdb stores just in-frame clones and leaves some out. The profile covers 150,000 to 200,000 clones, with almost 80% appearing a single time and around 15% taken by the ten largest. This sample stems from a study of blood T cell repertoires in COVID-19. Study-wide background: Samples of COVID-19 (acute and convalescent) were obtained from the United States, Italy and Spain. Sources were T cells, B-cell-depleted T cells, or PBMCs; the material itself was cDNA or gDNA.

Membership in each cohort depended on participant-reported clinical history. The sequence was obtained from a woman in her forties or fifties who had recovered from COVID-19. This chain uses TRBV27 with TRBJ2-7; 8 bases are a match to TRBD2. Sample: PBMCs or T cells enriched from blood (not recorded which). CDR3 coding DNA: TGTGCCAGCAGTTTACGGGAGGGGTCCTACGAGCAGTACTTC. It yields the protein CASSLREGSYEQYF.